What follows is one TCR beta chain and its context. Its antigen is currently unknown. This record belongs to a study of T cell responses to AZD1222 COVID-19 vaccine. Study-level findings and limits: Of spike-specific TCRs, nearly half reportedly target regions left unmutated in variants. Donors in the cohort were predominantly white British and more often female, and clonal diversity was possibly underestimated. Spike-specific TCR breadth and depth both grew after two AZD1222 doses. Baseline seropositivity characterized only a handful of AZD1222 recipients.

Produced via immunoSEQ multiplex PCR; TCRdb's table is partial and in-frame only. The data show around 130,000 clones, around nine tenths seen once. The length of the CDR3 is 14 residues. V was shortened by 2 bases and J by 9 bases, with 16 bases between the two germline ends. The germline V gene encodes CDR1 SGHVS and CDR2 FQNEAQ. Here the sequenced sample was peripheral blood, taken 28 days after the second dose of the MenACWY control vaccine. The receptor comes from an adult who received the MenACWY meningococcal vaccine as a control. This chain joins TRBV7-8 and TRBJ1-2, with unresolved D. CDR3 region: CASSLRVRTESYTF. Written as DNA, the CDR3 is TGTGCCAGCAGCTTACGGGTCAGGACGGAGAGCTACACCTTC.